The rows below give T cell receptor beta chains drawn from one sample of a study of CD8 T cells in Susac syndrome. Using its own MiXCR run on the immunoSEQ multiplex PCR reads, TCRdb lists one record per CDR3 protein. The sample carries 200,000 to 250,000 distinct CDR3 sequences, roughly 90% recorded once. Sequences were obtained from CD8+ T cells from PBMCs. All receptors derive from a human donor with multiple sclerosis. The CDR3 runs from the conserved cysteine through the conserved F or W. Fields, in order: J gene, V gene, CDR3 length, CDR3 protein.

j_gene: TRBJ1-2; v_gene: TRBV29-1; len: 8; CDR3aa: CSGDGYTF
j_gene: TRBJ2-3; v_gene: TRBV28; len: 16; CDR3aa: CASSSAVRGWTDTQYF
j_gene: TRBJ2-1; v_gene: TRBV5-8; len: 16; CDR3aa: CASSVRSGNLDNEQFF
j_gene: TRBJ2-1; v_gene: TRBV10-3; len: 15; CDR3aa: CAISESASGNNEQFF
j_gene: TRBJ2-5; v_gene: TRBV12-3/TRBV12-4; len: 15; CDR3aa: CASSYREVGQETQYF
j_gene: TRBJ2-5; v_gene: TRBV2; len: 14; CDR3aa: CASSEGWPKETQYF
j_gene: TRBJ1-1; v_gene: TRBV5-1; len: 14; CDR3aa: CASNPGTGSTEAFF
j_gene: TRBJ2-7; v_gene: TRBV11-2; len: 16; CDR3aa: CASSLIPGQGRLEQYF
j_gene: TRBJ1-1; v_gene: TRBV9; len: 13; CDR3aa: CASSVGVGYQAFF
j_gene: TRBJ2-5; v_gene: TRBV12-3/TRBV12-4; len: 14; CDR3aa: CASSFGWNQETQYF
j_gene: TRBJ2-3; v_gene: TRBV20-1; len: 16; CDR3aa: CSARDELVLYTDTQYF
j_gene: TRBJ2-1; v_gene: TRBV4-3; len: 13; CDR3aa: CASSQDRGWGQFF
j_gene: TRBJ2-1; v_gene: TRBV5-4; len: 15; CDR3aa: CASSLMRLEFNEQFF
j_gene: TRBJ2-3; v_gene: TRBV9; len: 16; CDR3aa: CASSDPKAGGTDTQYF
j_gene: TRBJ2-3; v_gene: TRBV6-5; len: 15; CDR3aa: CASSYSSLSTDTQYF
j_gene: TRBJ2-7; v_gene: TRBV2; len: 17; CDR3aa: CASSERTGAVSSYEQYF
j_gene: TRBJ2-1; v_gene: TRBV6-6; len: 15; CDR3aa: CASSPRETSYNEQFF
j_gene: TRBJ2-5; v_gene: TRBV7-2; len: 15; CDR3aa: CASSLLGSLAETQYF
j_gene: TRBJ2-5; v_gene: TRBV24-1; len: 15; CDR3aa: CATSDLTGGRETQYF
j_gene: TRBJ2-7; v_gene: TRBV7-2; len: 15; CDR3aa: CASSFLGLAGIEQYF
j_gene: TRBJ1-2; v_gene: TRBV20-1; len: 10; CDR3aa: CSALYDGYTF
j_gene: TRBJ2-1; v_gene: TRBV12-3/TRBV12-4; len: 15; CDR3aa: CASSSLAGPINEQFF
j_gene: TRBJ1-5; v_gene: TRBV9; len: 13; CDR3aa: CASSGGINQPQHF
j_gene: TRBJ2-7; v_gene: TRBV12-3/TRBV12-4; len: 15; CDR3aa: CASSLGTAYSYEQYF
j_gene: TRBJ1-2; v_gene: TRBV4-3; len: 16; CDR3aa: CASSQDMGSEIYGYTF
j_gene: TRBJ2-2; v_gene: TRBV7-9; len: 14; CDR3aa: CASRGSENTGELFF
j_gene: TRBJ2-1; v_gene: TRBV9; len: 15; CDR3aa: CASSPGGHPYNEQFF
j_gene: TRBJ1-1; v_gene: TRBV30; len: 13; CDR3aa: CAWSVGGNTEAFF
j_gene: TRBJ2-1; v_gene: TRBV7-6; len: 18; CDR3aa: CASSLVLPSGGLYNEQFF
j_gene: TRBJ2-7; v_gene: TRBV12-3/TRBV12-4; len: 11; CDR3aa: CASSFRDEQYF
j_gene: TRBJ2-5; v_gene: TRBV15; len: 17; CDR3aa: CATSGESLAGVWETQYF
j_gene: TRBJ1-1; v_gene: TRBV29-1; len: 13; CDR3aa: CSVAGGGDTEAFF
j_gene: TRBJ2-3; v_gene: TRBV5-1; len: 17; CDR3aa: CASSLDAVRGDTDTQYF
j_gene: TRBJ2-3; v_gene: TRBV9; len: 17; CDR3aa: CASSVASVAGGRDTQYF
j_gene: TRBJ1-2; v_gene: TRBV10-3; len: 16; CDR3aa: CAISDVGTGGSYGYTF
j_gene: TRBJ2-3; v_gene: TRBV20-1; len: 15; CDR3aa: CSARDGTTGTDTQYF
j_gene: TRBJ2-5; v_gene: TRBV7-2; len: 14; CDR3aa: CASSLGPSGETQYF
j_gene: TRBJ1-3; v_gene: TRBV7-8; len: 18; CDR3aa: CASSLEGRQVRRENTIYF
j_gene: TRBJ2-5; v_gene: TRBV4-1; len: 16; CDR3aa: CASSQDGLAGVGTQYF
j_gene: TRBJ2-5; v_gene: TRBV20-1; len: 14; CDR3aa: CSASTGFFEETQYF
j_gene: TRBJ2-2; v_gene: TRBV19; len: 11; CDR3aa: CASTNTGELFF
j_gene: TRBJ2-1; v_gene: TRBV7-3; len: 14; CDR3aa: CASSEGLYNNEQFF
j_gene: TRBJ2-5; v_gene: TRBV9; len: 14; CDR3aa: CASSVGRLPETQYF
j_gene: TRBJ1-1; v_gene: TRBV5-1; len: 14; CDR3aa: CASSLQQGRTEAFF
j_gene: TRBJ2-1; v_gene: TRBV25-1; len: 15; CDR3aa: CASSPGTTSYNEQFF
j_gene: TRBJ2-5; v_gene: TRBV7-9; len: 17; CDR3aa: CASSLGFTRLIQETQYF
j_gene: TRBJ2-7; v_gene: TRBV3-1; len: 17; CDR3aa: CASSQALAGGGPDEQYF
j_gene: TRBJ1-1; v_gene: TRBV6-5; len: 15; CDR3aa: CASSYFDRGYAEAFF